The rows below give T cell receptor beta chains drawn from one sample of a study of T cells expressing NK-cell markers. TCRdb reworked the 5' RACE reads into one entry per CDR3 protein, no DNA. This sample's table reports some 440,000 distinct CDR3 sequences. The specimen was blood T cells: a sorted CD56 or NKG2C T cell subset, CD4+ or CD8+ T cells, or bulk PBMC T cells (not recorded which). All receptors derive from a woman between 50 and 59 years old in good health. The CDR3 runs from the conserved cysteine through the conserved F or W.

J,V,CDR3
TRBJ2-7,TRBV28,CASSLLVGRVYEQYF
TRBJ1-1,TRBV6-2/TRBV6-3,CASNQQGYLTEAFF
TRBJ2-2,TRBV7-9,CASNSRQGFTGELFF
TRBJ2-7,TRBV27,CASRSWDSYEQYF
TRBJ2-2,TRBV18,CANYVGTSGAGGELFF
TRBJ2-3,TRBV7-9,CASSAPSGISTDTQYF
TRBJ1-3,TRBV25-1,CASSESGRGENTIYF
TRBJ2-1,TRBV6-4,CASRFTSYSYNEQFF
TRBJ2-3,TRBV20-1,CSALGGPDTQYF
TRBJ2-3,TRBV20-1,CSARSSGSLDTQYF
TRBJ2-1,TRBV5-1,CASSSDSTLGYNEQFF
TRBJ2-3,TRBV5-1,CASSMGFLEGTDTQYF
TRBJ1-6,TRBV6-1,CASSDTGAYNSPLHF
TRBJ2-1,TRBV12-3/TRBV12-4,CASSTVTGFYNEQFF
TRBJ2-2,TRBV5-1,CASSAELSGTGELFF
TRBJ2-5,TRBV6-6,CASRPTSGNLQETQYF
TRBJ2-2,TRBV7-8,CASSRTALTGELFF
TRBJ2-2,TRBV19,CASSVQPAGELFF
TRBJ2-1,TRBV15,CATSRASNEQFF
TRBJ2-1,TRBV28,CASSLTAEQFF
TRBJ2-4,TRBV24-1,CATSDSDRAKNIQYF
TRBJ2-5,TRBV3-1,CASSHEGEGGGETQYF